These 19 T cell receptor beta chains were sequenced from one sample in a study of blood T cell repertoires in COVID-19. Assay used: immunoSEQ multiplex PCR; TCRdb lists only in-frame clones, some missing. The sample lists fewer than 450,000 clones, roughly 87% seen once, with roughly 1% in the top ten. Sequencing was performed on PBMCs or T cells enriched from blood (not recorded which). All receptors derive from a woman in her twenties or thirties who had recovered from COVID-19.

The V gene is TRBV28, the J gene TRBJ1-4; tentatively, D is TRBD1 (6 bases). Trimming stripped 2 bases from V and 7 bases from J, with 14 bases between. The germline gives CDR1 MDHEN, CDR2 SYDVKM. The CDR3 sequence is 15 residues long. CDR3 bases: TGTGCCAGCAGTTTAATGGGGCAGGGGAGTGAAAAACTGTTTTTT. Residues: CASSLMGQGSEKLFF.

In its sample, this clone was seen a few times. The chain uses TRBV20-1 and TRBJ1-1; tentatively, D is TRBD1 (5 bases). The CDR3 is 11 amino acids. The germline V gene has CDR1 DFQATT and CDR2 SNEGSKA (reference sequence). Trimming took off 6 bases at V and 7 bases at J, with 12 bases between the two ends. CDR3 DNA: TGCAGTGCCCCATTGGGGGGTGAAGCTTTCTTT. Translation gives CSAPLGGEAFF.

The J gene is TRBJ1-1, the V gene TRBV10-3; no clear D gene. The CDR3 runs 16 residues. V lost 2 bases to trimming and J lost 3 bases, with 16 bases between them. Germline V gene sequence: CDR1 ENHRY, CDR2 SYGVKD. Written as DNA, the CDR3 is TGTGCCATCAGTGAGGATTTTGGAGGCCGAGACACTGAAGCTTTCTTT. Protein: CAISEDFGGRDTEAFF.

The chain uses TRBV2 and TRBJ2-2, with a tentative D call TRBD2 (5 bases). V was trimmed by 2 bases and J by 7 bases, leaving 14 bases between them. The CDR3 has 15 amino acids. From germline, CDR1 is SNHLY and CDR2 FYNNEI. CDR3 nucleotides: TGTGCCAGCAGTGAACAGACCGTCCGGGGCGGGGAGCTGTTTTTT. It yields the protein CASSEQTVRGGELFF.

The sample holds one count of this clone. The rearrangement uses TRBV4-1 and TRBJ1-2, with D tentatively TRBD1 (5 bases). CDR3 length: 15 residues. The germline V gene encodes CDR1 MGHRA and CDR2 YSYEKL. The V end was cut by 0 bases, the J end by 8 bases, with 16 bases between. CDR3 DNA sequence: TGCGCCAGCAGCCAAGATGCGGGGCGGTCGGGAGGCTACACCTTC. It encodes CASSQDAGRSGGYTF.

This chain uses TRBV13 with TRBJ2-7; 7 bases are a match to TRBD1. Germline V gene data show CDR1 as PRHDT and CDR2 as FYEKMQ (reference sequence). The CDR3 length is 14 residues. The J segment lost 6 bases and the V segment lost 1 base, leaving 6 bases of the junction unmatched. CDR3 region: CASSLVRGQSEQYF. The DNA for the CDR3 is TGTGCCAGCAGCTTAGTAAGGGGGCAAAGCGAGCAGTACTTC.

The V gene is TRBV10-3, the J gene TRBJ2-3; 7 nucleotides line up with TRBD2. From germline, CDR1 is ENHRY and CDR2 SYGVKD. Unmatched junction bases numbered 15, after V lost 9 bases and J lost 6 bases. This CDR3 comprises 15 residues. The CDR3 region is CAIQSGVDSGDTQYF. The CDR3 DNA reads TGTGCCATTCAGAGCGGGGTGGATTCGGGGGATACGCAGTATTTT.

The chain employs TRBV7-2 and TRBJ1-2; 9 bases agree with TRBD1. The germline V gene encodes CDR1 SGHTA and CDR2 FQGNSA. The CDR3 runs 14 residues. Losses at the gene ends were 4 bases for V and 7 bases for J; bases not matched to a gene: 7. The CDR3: CASSWDREGPGYTF. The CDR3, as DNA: TGTGCCAGCAGCTGGGACAGGGAAGGCCCTGGCTACACCTTC. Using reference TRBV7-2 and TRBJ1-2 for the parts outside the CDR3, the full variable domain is GAGVSQSPSNKVTEKGKDVELRCDPISGHTALYWYRQSLGQGLEFLIYFQGNSAPDKSGLPSDRFSAERTGGSVSTLTIQRTQQEDSAVYLCASSWDREGPGYTFGSGTRLTVV.

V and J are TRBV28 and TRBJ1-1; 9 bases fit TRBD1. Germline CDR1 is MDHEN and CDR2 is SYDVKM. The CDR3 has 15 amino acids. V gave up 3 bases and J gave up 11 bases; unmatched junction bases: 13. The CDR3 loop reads CASSLPAGTGLWAFF. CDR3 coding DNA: TGTGCCAGCAGTTTGCCTGCCGGGACAGGGTTGTGGGCTTTCTTT.

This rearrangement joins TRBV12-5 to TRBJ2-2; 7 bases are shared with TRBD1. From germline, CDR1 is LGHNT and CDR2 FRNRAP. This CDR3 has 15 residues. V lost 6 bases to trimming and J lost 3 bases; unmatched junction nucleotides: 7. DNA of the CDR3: TGTGCTAGTGGACCCGGGACAGCCGACACCGGGGAGCTGTTTTTT. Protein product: CASGPGTADTGELFF.

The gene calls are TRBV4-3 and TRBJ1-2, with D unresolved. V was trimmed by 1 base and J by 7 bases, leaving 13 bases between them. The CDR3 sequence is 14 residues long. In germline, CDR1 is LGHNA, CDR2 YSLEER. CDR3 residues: CASSQAVRVGGYTF. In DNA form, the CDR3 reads TGCGCCAGCAGCCAAGCGGTGCGGGTCGGTGGCTACACCTTC.

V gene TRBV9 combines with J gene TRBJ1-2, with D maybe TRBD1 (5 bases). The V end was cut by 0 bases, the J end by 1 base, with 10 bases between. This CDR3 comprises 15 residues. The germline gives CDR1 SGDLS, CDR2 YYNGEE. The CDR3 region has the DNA TGTGCCAGCAGCGTAGCTCTGGGGCTTAACTATGGCTACACCTTC. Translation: CASSVALGLNYGYTF.

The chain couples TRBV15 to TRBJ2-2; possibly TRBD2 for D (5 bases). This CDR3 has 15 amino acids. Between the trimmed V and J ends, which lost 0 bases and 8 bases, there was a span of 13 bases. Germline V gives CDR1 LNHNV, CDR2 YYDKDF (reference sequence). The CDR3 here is CATSRDQRSLGELFF. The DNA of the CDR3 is TGTGCCACCAGCAGAGATCAGCGGAGTTTGGGGGAGCTGTTTTTT.

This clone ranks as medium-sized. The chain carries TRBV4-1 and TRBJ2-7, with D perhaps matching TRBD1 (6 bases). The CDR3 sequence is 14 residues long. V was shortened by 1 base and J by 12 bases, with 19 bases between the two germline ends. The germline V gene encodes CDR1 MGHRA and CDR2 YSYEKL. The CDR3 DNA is TGCGCCAGCAGCCAAGCGCCGGAACAGGGAGTACTGTACTTC. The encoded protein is CASSQAPEQGVLYF.

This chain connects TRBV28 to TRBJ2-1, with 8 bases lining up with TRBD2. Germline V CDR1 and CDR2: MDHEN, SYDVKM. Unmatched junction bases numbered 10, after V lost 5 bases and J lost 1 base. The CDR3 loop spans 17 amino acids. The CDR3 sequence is CASSPPPGTRSYNEQFF. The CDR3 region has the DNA TGTGCCAGCAGTCCGCCACCCGGGACTAGATCCTACAATGAGCAGTTCTTC.

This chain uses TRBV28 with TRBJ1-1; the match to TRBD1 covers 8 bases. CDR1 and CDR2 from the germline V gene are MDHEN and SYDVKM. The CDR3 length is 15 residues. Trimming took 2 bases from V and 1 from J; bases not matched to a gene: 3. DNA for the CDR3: TGTGCCAGCAGTTTACGGACAGGGCAGAACACTGAAGCTTTCTTT. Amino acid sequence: CASSLRTGQNTEAFF.

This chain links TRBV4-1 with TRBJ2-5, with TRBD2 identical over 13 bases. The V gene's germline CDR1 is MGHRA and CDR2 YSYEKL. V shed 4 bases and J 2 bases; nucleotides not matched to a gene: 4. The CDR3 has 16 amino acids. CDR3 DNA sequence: TGCGCCAGCAGCCTAGGGACTAGCGGGATACAAGAGACCCAGTACTTC. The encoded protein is CASSLGTSGIQETQYF.

CDR3 in amino acids: CASSYGVDRGNTEAFF. The CDR3 DNA sequence: TGTGCCAGCAGTTACGGGGTGGACAGGGGGAACACTGAAGCTTTCTTT. V and J are TRBV6-2 or TRBV6-3 and TRBJ1-1; 9 nucleotides agree with TRBD1. CDR3 size: 16 residues. V lost 2 bases to trimming and J lost 1 base; unmatched junction nucleotides: 5. Germline V CDR1 and CDR2: MNHEY, SVGEGT.

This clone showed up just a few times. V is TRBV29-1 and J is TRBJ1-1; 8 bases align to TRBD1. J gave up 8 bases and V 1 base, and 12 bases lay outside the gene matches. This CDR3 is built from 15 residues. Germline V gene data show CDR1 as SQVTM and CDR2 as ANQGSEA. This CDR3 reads CSVEGSSTGAVEAFF. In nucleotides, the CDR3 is TGCAGCGTTGAAGGCTCCTCGACAGGGGCGGTCGAAGCTTTCTTT.